The following is a T cell receptor (beta chain) sequence with its context. Source study methods: Estimation of nucleated cell counts relied on the amplification of reference gene primers. Sequencing used immunoSEQ multiplex PCR; TCRdb keeps in-frame clones, though not all of them. V and J calls and clone size are given by that table; D and trimming were obtained from the DNA. The data hold about 320,000 clones, with 85% observed a single time. Those enrolled, adults aged roughly 18 to 100 years, came from fewer than 25 US areas. Membership in each cohort depended on participant-reported clinical history. Trimming took 5 bases from V and 4 from J, leaving 17 bases between them. This CDR3 comprises 15 residues. Germline CDR1 LNHDA, CDR2 SQIVND (reference sequence). The sample belongs to a study of blood T cell repertoires in COVID-19. Across the whole study: COVID-19 samples collected from the United States, Italy and Spain covered acute and convalescent phases.

This TCR was sampled from a woman aged 25 to 39 who had been exposed to COVID-19. V is TRBV19 and J is TRBJ1-2, with a weak D call TRBD1 (6 bases). Sequenced material: PBMCs or T cells enriched from blood (not recorded which). The CDR3 bases are TGTGCCAGTAGTCCCTCCCGACAGGAGGCCTATGGCTACACCTTC. Translated: CASSPSRQEAYGYTF.